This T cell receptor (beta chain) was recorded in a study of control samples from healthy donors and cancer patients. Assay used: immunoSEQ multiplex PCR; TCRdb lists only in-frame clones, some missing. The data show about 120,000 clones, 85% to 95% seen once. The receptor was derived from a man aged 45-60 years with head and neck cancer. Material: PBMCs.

In DNA form, the CDR3 reads TGTGCCAGCAGCTTGTACTCGACAGGGACCTACGAGCAGTACTTC. This codes for CASSLYSTGTYEQYF. This rearrangement joins TRBV5-6 to TRBJ2-7, with 7 bases fitting TRBD1. Germline V CDR1 and CDR2: SGHDT, YYEEEE. Unmatched junction bases numbered 6, after V lost 1 base and J lost 2 bases. The CDR3 runs to 15 residues.